Presented here are 25 T cell receptor beta chains from one specimen sequenced in a study of response to subunit inactivated influenza vaccine. TCRdb recomputed calls from the RT-PCR reads with MiXCR, one row per CDR3 protein. The table has hundreds of thousands of distinct CDR3 sequences, about 15% seen once; the top ten hold 11%. The specimen was PBMCs from blood, collected 11 to 12 days after vaccination. These receptor sequences come from a man between 45 and 60 years old who received an inactivated influenza vaccine.

The V gene is TRBV7-8, the J gene TRBJ2-1; 11 nucleotides line up with TRBD2. The CDR3 runs to 17 residues. Germline-derived CDR1 and CDR2 are SGHVS and FQNEAQ. V dropped 3 bases and J dropped 6; count of bases not matched to a gene: 10. CDR3 in amino acids: CASSLGVAGGIRNEQFF. For the CDR3, the DNA is TGTGCCAGCAGCTTGGGGGTAGCGGGGGGGATCCGCAATGAGCAGTTCTTC.

The rearrangement joins TRBV12-3 or TRBV12-4 to TRBJ2-7; 7 bases are a match to TRBD1. Losses at the gene ends were 4 bases for V and 7 bases for J; bases not matched to a gene: 7. This CDR3 has 13 amino acids. The CDR3 coding sequence is TGTGCCAGCAGTTACGGAGACAGGGAAGAGCAGTACTTC. This gives the protein CASSYGDREEQYF.

This clonotype was seen a handful of times. The V call is TRBV2, the J call TRBJ2-3, with D unresolved. CDR3 length equals 12 residues. The V end was cut by 7 bases, the J end by 2 bases, with 7 bases between. Germline V gives CDR1 SNHLY, CDR2 FYNNEI. The CDR3 sequence is CASITLTDTQYF. The CDR3 nucleotides are TGTGCCAGCATAACCCTCACAGATACGCAGTATTTT. The complete variable domain, with remaining parts taken from reference TRBV2 and TRBJ2-3, reads EPEVTQTPSHQVTQMGQEVILRCVPISNHLYFYWYRQILGQKVEFLVSFYNNEISEKSEIFDDQFSVERPDGSNFTLKIRSTKLEDSAMYFCASITLTDTQYFGPGTRLTVL.

In this sample, this clonotype turned up a few times. The chain recombines TRBV21-1 with TRBJ2-1; the table gives TRBD2 as D, unverified against the DNA. TRBV21-1 is designated a pseudogene. The CDR3 covers 15 residues. The DNA for the CDR3 is TGTGCCAGCAGCACCCTAGCGGGGGGGCTCAGTAAGCAGTTCTTC. It yields the protein CASSTLAGGLSKQFF.

This rearrangement joins TRBV20-1 to TRBJ1-3; the D is unclear. The V gene lost 0 bases and the J gene lost 0 bases, with 12 bases spanning the gap. Germline V gene data show CDR1 as DFQATT and CDR2 as SNEGSKA (reference sequence). This CDR3 comprises 16 residues. CDR3 coding DNA: TGCAGTGCTAGAGATCTGCCGGGTCCCTCTGGAAACACCATATATTTT. This codes for CSARDLPGPSGNTIYF.

This clonotype has at least ten counts. This chain links TRBV7-2 with TRBJ2-5; 8 bases align to TRBD2. This CDR3 spans 15 amino acids. The germline V gene encodes CDR1 SGHTA and CDR2 FQGNSA. Trimming at V came to 3 bases and at J to 5 bases, leaving 8 bases not matched to a gene. The CDR3 nucleotides read TGTGCCAGCAGCTTGGTAGCGGGGACGCGGGAGACCCAGTACTTC. Translated: CASSLVAGTRETQYF.

This clonotype was detected only a few times. The chain employs TRBV6-4 and TRBJ2-3; 8 bases fit TRBD2. Trimming cost V 0 bases and J 4 bases; bases outside gene matches: 6. From germline, CDR1 is MRHNA and CDR2 SNTAGT. CDR3 length: 16 amino acids. CDR3 nucleotides: TGTGCCAGCAGTGACTCGGCCTCGGGAGGGGCAGATACGCAGTATTTT. Translating it yields CASSDSASGGADTQYF.

This clonotype was counted at least ten times. The rearrangement links TRBV20-1 to TRBJ2-4; D remains ambiguous. Germline lookup yields CDR1 DFQATT and CDR2 SNEGSKA (reference sequence). CDR3 length: 13 amino acids. V shed 6 bases and J shed 0 bases, with 9 bases lying between them. The CDR3 loop is CSATKVAKNIQYF. CDR3 bases: TGCAGTGCCACGAAAGTAGCCAAAAACATTCAGTACTTC.

There are a few counts of this clonotype. The CDR3 sequence: CASSRISGRVSYNEQFF. The CDR3 nucleotides read TGTGCCAGCAGCCGGATTAGCGGGAGGGTGTCCTACAATGAGCAGTTCTTC. V is TRBV11-2 and J is TRBJ2-1, with 11 positions matching TRBD2. Germline-derived CDR1 and CDR2 are SGHAT and FQNNGV. The junction had 7 bases not matched to a gene; V was cut back by 5 bases and J by 1 base. This CDR3 comprises 17 residues.

This clonotype appeared a few times. This chain connects TRBV29-1 to TRBJ2-7; possibly TRBD1 for D (6 bases). Trimming stripped 6 bases from V and 4 bases from J, with 13 bases between. The CDR3 length is 12 residues. The germline gives CDR1 SQVTM, CDR2 ANQGSEA. Here the CDR3 DNA reads TGCAGCGTCACACAGGGATGGTACGAGCAGTACTTC. This sequence encodes CSVTQGWYEQYF.

This clonotype showed up just a few times. The chain is built from TRBV19 and TRBJ2-5; D gene uncertain. The CDR3 contains 11 residues. V lost 2 bases and J 7 bases, leaving 5 bases between the germline ends. Germline-derived CDR1 and CDR2 are LNHDA and SQIVND (reference sequence). CDR3 DNA: TGTGCCAGTAGTATATTCGGGACCCAGTACTTC. It specifies CASSIFGTQYF.

This clonotype was seen a few times. The V call is TRBV12-3 or TRBV12-4, the J call TRBJ2-1; 16 positions match TRBD2. The CDR3 spans 16 residues. With V trimmed by 5 bases and J by 6 bases, 4 bases remained unmatched. The CDR3 here is CASSTGTSGGANEQFF. The DNA of the CDR3 is TGTGCCAGCAGTACAGGGACTAGCGGGGGGGCCAATGAGCAGTTCTTC.

This clonotype showed up just a few times. The DNA for the CDR3 is TGCGCCAGCAGCCCGGGACAGGGGTTTGAGACCCAGTACTTC. The encoded protein is CASSPGQGFETQYF. V gene TRBV5-1 combines with J gene TRBJ2-5, with 10 bases aligning to TRBD1. Germline CDR1 SGHRS, CDR2 YFSETQ. The V gene end was trimmed by 4 bases and the J gene end by 5 bases; junction bases not matched to a gene: 5. There are 14 residues in the CDR3. Complete variable domain (other parts from reference TRBV5-1 and TRBJ2-5): KAGVTQTPRYLIKTRGQQVTLSCSPISGHRSVSWYQQTPGQGLQFLFEYFSETQRNKGNFPGRFSGRQFSNSRSEMNVSTLELGDSALYLCASSPGQGFETQYFGPGTRLLVL.

This clonotype was found a few times. This sequence joins TRBV29-1 and TRBJ2-7, with D possibly being TRBD2 (6 bases). The germline V and J ends were trimmed by 4 bases and 0 bases, with 10 bases remaining between them. The CDR3 contains 13 residues. The germline V gene encodes CDR1 SQVTM and CDR2 ANQGSEA. The CDR3 here is CSVGAGISYEQYF. The CDR3 region has the DNA TGCAGCGTTGGGGCGGGGATCTCCTACGAGCAGTACTTC.

J is TRBJ2-7 and V is TRBV20-1; D remains ambiguous. Germline loops: CDR1 DFQATT, CDR2 SNEGSKA (reference sequence). The CDR3 is 11 residues long. With 7 bases removed from V and 7 bases from J, the gap between germline ends came to 14 bases. CDR3: CSERRGLEQYF. The CDR3 nucleotides are TGCAGTGAACGGCGAGGTCTTGAGCAGTACTTC.

The genes are TRBV6-1 and TRBJ2-2, with 13 bases matching TRBD2. The CDR3 has 16 residues. With 6 bases clipped from V and 6 bases from J, the junction kept 7 bases outside the gene matches. The germline gives CDR1 MNHNS, CDR2 SASEGT. CDR3 residues: CASSVAGLAGAGELFF. The DNA for the CDR3 is TGTGCCAGCAGCGTCGCCGGACTAGCGGGGGCCGGGGAGCTGTTTTTT.

The chain joins TRBV2 to TRBJ2-3; D is undetermined. Germline values: CDR1 SNHLY, CDR2 FYNNEI. The CDR3 loop spans 13 amino acids. Trimming stripped 7 bases from V and 1 base from J, with 9 bases between. DNA for the CDR3: TGTGCCAGCAATCCCTACGGCACAGATACGCAGTATTTT. Encoded protein: CASNPYGTDTQYF.

The table lists this clonotype with many counts. The gene calls are TRBV9 and TRBJ2-7; TRBD2 might be the D (6 bases). Germline V CDR1 and CDR2: SGDLS, YYNGEE. The ends were cut back, 0 bases at V and 5 bases at J, with 12 bases in the middle. CDR3 size: 14 residues. The CDR3 DNA is TGTGCCAGCAGCGTAGGTACTAGCAGGGACGAGCAGTACTTC. Translation gives CASSVGTSRDEQYF.

This clonotype was seen a handful of times. The genes are TRBV9 and TRBJ2-3, with 10 bases fitting TRBD2. This CDR3 region has 16 residues. Germline V lookup: CDR1 SGDLS, CDR2 YYNGEE. Trimming removed 4 bases from V and 2 bases from J; junction bases left unmatched: 7. This chain's CDR3 is CASSSRLAGLTDTQYF. The CDR3 bases are TGTGCCAGCAGCTCAAGACTAGCGGGTCTCACAGATACGCAGTATTTT.

This clonotype was found a few times. The CDR3 protein is CASSYRFGGAYEQYF. CDR3 coding DNA: TGTGCCAGTAGTTACAGGTTTGGGGGAGCCTACGAGCAGTACTTC. V gene TRBV19 combines with J gene TRBJ2-7; D possibly uses TRBD1 or TRBD2 (5 bases each). CDR1 LNHDA and CDR2 SQIVND come from the germline V gene (reference sequence). The ends were cut back, 5 bases at V and 2 bases at J, with 16 bases in the middle. The CDR3 loop spans 15 amino acids. The full variable domain, its missing parts supplied by reference TRBV19 and TRBJ2-7, is DGGITQSPKYLFRKEGQNVTLSCEQNLNHDAMYWYRQDPGQGLRLIYYSQIVNDFQKGDIAEGYSVSREKKESFPLTVTSAQKNPTAFYLCASSYRFGGAYEQYFGPGTRLTVT.

The chain combines TRBV20-1 with TRBJ1-6; no clear D gene. Germline CDR1 is DFQATT and CDR2 is SNEGSKA (reference sequence). Between the trimmed V and J ends, which lost 4 bases and 7 bases, there was a span of 11 bases. This CDR3 is 13 amino acids long. This chain's CDR3 is CSATLIGNSPLHF. DNA of the CDR3: TGCAGTGCTACCTTAATCGGGAATTCACCCCTCCACTTT.

The chain recombines TRBV6-1 with TRBJ2-5; D not certain. Germline CDR1 MNHNS, CDR2 SASEGT. The CDR3 is 13 amino acids. V was pared by 5 bases and J by 4 bases, with 11 bases between. In DNA, the CDR3 is TGTGCCAGCAGTACCGCATGGGGAGAGACCCAGTACTTC. Its protein is CASSTAWGETQYF.

This clonotype was detected only a few times. The chain employs TRBV4-2 and TRBJ1-3; unclear D gene. There are 15 residues in the CDR3. In germline, CDR1 is LGHNA, CDR2 YNFKEQ. Between the trimmed V and J ends, which lost 8 bases and 0 bases, there was a span of 14 bases. The chain's CDR3 is CASRPYSSSGNTIYF. The CDR3 DNA sequence: TGTGCCAGCCGGCCTTACTCGAGCTCTGGAAACACCATATATTTT.

The J gene is TRBJ2-1, the V gene TRBV7-2; 10 nucleotides line up with TRBD2. This CDR3 contains 12 residues. The V gene's germline CDR1 is SGHTA and CDR2 FQGNSA. The junction had 3 bases not matched to a gene; V was cut back by 6 bases and J by 10 bases. The DNA for the CDR3 is TGTGCCAGCAGGCCACTAGCGGGAGAGCAGTTCTTC. It yields the protein CASRPLAGEQFF.

The chain couples TRBV7-8 to TRBJ2-2, with D maybe TRBD1 (6 bases). Deletions cut 4 bases from V and 7 bases from J, with 13 bases between. Germline CDR1 is SGHVS and CDR2 is FQNEAQ. The CDR3 is 14 residues long. DNA of the CDR3: TGTGCCAGCAGCTCCTCAGGGGTCGGCGGGGAGCTGTTTTTT. The encoded protein is CASSSSGVGGELFF.